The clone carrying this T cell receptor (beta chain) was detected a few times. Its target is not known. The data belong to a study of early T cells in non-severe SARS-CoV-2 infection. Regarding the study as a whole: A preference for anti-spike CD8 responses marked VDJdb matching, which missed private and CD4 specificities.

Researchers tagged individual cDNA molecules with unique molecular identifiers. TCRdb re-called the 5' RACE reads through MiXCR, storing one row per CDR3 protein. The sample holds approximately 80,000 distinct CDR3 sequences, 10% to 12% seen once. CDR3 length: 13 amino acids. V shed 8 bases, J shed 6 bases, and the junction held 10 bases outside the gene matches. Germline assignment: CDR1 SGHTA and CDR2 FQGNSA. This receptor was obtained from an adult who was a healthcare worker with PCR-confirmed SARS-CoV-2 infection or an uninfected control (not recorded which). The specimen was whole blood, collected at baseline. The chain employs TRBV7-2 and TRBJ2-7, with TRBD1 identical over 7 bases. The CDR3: CASGLQPGGEQYF. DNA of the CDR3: TGTGCCAGCGGTTTGCAGCCAGGGGGCGAGCAGTACTTC.